This record looks at one T cell receptor beta chain sequence and its context. The data derive from a study of blood T cell repertoires in COVID-19. V gave up 0 bases and J gave up 4 bases, with 11 bases separating them. The CDR3 is made up of 15 amino acids. CDR1 and CDR2 from the germline V gene are SGDLS and YYNGEE. Study members were between about 18 and 95 years old and lived in 20 to 25 US regions. Each participant's cohort was designated according to participant-reported clinical history. Libraries were prepared by immunoSEQ multiplex PCR; TCRdb keeps only in-frame clonotypes and omits some of them. Among some 350,000 clones, 80% to 90% were seen once, and the ten largest hold over 4.5%.

The clonotype comes from a man aged 25 to 45 who had recovered from COVID-19. V usage is TRBV9 and J usage is TRBJ1-5; TRBD1 might be the D (6 bases). The sequenced sample was PBMCs or T cells enriched from blood (not recorded which). CDR3 sequence: CASSVDGGPNQPQHF. The CDR3 DNA reads as TGTGCCAGCAGCGTAGACGGGGGGCCTAATCAGCCCCAGCATTTT.